This TCR beta chain was found in a study of shared clonotypes between healthy human individuals. Division of CD4+ cells produced a CD45RA+ naive subset and a CD45RA-negative memory subset. TCRdb's table, derived via immunoSEQ multiplex PCR, lists solely in-frame clones and lacks some. The repertoire has some 1.5 million clones, 95% to 99% of them found once; the top ten carry approximately 0.44%. Germline CDR1 and CDR2: LGHNT and FRNRAP. The length of the CDR3 is 16 residues. V lost 4 bases to trimming and J lost 3 bases, with 18 bases between them. A remark on this clone: The antigen remains undetermined.

Findings and caveats of the study: Generation probabilities were higher for clonotypes shared across all four sorted-subset donors than for unshared ones.

The gene calls are TRBV12-5 and TRBJ1-2; a possible D gene is TRBD1 (5 bases). The sample taken for sequencing was naive CD4+ T cells sorted from blood. Indicated subset: CD45RA+ positively selected. This sequence was found in a man aged 25 to 45 in good health. CDR3 protein: CASGSDLGRDDYGYTF. The CDR3 bases are TGTGCTAGTGGTTCTGATTTGGGCAGGGACGACTATGGCTACACCTTC. Complete variable domain (other parts from reference TRBV12-5 and TRBJ1-2): DARVTQTPRHKVTEMGQEVTMRCQPILGHNTVFWYRQTMMQGLELLAYFRNRAPLDDSGMPKDRFSAEMPDATLATLKIQPSEPRDSAVYFCASGSDLGRDDYGYTFGSGTRLTVV.